This is a list of T cell receptor beta chains from one sample in a study of monozygotic twins with inflammatory bowel disease. From its re-call of the 5' RACE reads, TCRdb lists each CDR3 protein once, without DNA. The table counts fewer than 550,000 distinct CDR3 sequences; about 2.4% lies in the top ten. Material: blood. The receptors derive from a human donor with ulcerative colitis or Crohn's disease, or a healthy co-twin of an affected twin (not recorded which). The CDR3 runs from the conserved cysteine through the conserved F or W.

v_call	j_call	cdr3_aa
TRBV11-2	TRBJ2-3	CASSLTTSGSVTDTQYF
TRBV12-3/TRBV12-4	TRBJ2-5	CASSSAGTTSRETQYF
TRBV3-1	TRBJ2-1	CASRFPGTNEQFF
TRBV29-1	TRBJ2-2	CSARQGNTGELFF
TRBV7-2	TRBJ2-6	CASSPGPVRTGANVLTF
TRBV19	TRBJ2-1	CASSRPRADNEQFF
TRBV5-5	TRBJ1-2	CASSLEGAGSYGYTF
TRBV7-9	TRBJ1-1	CASSSGTDAFF
TRBV19	TRBJ2-7	CASNIPGQNYEQYF
TRBV7-9	TRBJ2-7	CASSPSDSGDYEQYF
TRBV7-2	TRBJ2-5	CASSHGLGTQYF
TRBV14	TRBJ2-2	CASRTGGYTGELFF
TRBV5-1	TRBJ2-1	CASSPASPTYNEQFF
TRBV7-9	TRBJ2-3	CASSFGGSSDWDTQYF
TRBV5-1	TRBJ2-2	CASSSALGTASNTGELFF
TRBV10-3	TRBJ2-1	CAISESRGGLYNEQFF
TRBV5-5	TRBJ2-1	CASSFAYNEQFF
TRBV18	TRBJ2-1	CASSRSTSGYNEQFF
TRBV3-1	TRBJ1-1	CASSQVWNTEAFF
TRBV9	TRBJ2-7	CASGRSSYEQYF
TRBV6-1	TRBJ2-1	CASRGARGYSYNEQFF
TRBV20-1	TRBJ2-1	CSARRSAGGRINEQFF
TRBV7-9	TRBJ2-2	CATRGTGTGELFF
TRBV28	TRBJ2-3	CASRTGGGKDTQYF
TRBV7-9	TRBJ1-4	CASSFTSGIHEKLFF
TRBV5-4	TRBJ2-1	CASSFTGGYEQFF
TRBV15	TRBJ2-1	CATSSGVGASYNEQFF
TRBV11-2	TRBJ2-1	CASSPPPGRGSNEQFF
TRBV20-1	TRBJ1-1	CSAPGNTEAFF
TRBV4-1	TRBJ2-1	CASSQDQRVSNEQFF
TRBV5-1	TRBJ2-3	CASSLGTGGVTDTQYF
TRBV24-1	TRBJ2-3	CATSDGGQGAKDTQYF
TRBV6-6	TRBJ2-3	CASKAGGAGDTQYF
TRBV7-2	TRBJ2-1	CASNPRPQGIPYNEQFF
TRBV3-1	TRBJ1-3	CASSQGGNTIYF
TRBV28	TRBJ1-5	CASSLLEGGWQPQHF
TRBV5-1	TRBJ2-7	CASSLFGREVDEQYF
TRBV3-1	TRBJ1-4	CASSQEFAVGRATNEKLFF
TRBV12-3/TRBV12-4	TRBJ2-3	CASRPTGPLRGRADTQYF
TRBV9	TRBJ2-1	CASSVGGGTYNEQFF
TRBV28	TRBJ2-1	CASSLPYGGGAYNEQFF
TRBV18	TRBJ1-1	CASSSGSNWAGTEAFF
TRBV5-6	TRBJ1-5	CASSPYGTGGPGSNQPQHF
TRBV20-1	TRBJ1-4	CSARPATNEKLFF
TRBV4-1	TRBJ2-3	CASSQEDDFTDTQYF
TRBV15	TRBJ2-4	CATSRDLLAKNIQYF
TRBV4-1	TRBJ2-7	CACSQDRMASYEQYF
TRBV15	TRBJ1-1	CATSSGNTEAFF
TRBV7-9	TRBJ2-7	CASSPGQGATYEQYF
TRBV12-3/TRBV12-4	TRBJ2-4	CASSPGQGVAPLDIQYF
TRBV5-1	TRBJ1-6	CASSPSGQSNSPLHF
TRBV27	TRBJ1-2	CASARSGSNYGYTF